This T cell receptor beta chain was observed in a study of cytomegalovirus exposure and HLA in healthy donors. General observations from the study: When a later analysis was performed, an Asian-associated ancestry cluster reportedly had fewer N-insertions than the 666-donor mean.

Turning to this clone: What it binds is not known.

A multiplex PCR was run with 60 Vbeta primers and 13 Jbeta primers. Profiled with immunoSEQ multiplex PCR; TCRdb holds only in-frame clones, not every one. The data contain some 130,000 clones, roughly four fifths of them singletons. The CDR3 is made up of 14 amino acids. V trimming: 7 bases; J trimming: 10 bases; junction bases outside the gene matches: 13. CDR1 is SNHLY, CDR2 FYNNEI, per germline. What was sequenced was PBMCs. This chain joins TRBV2 and TRBJ2-3; TRBD2 matches at 8 bases. The TCR comes from a woman between 35 and 50 years old in good health and CMV-seropositive. The chain's CDR3 is CASNWRGANEAQYF. The CDR3 DNA follows: TGTGCCAGCAATTGGCGGGGGGCGAACGAGGCGCAGTATTTT.